The 22 T cell receptor beta chains presented below share a single source sample, sequenced in a study of T-cell memory formation after mild COVID-19. One entry per CDR3 protein, called by TCRdb with MiXCR from the 5' RACE reads. The repertoire holds around 440,000 distinct CDR3 sequences, with around a sixth as singletons. The source material was PBMCs or a T cell subset sorted from them (not recorded which). These receptors all stem from an adult woman who had mild COVID-19 (a few samples of this study predate the infection). Cell type and time point are not known.

This clonotype was seen more than once but under ten times. J is TRBJ2-6 and V is TRBV5-4, with D maybe TRBD1 (5 bases). Trimming cost V 4 bases and J 2 bases, with 13 bases left between them. Per the germline V gene, CDR1 is SGHNT and CDR2 is YYREEE (reference sequence). This CDR3 has 16 amino acids. The CDR3 nucleotides are TGTGCCAGCAGCGAGTATCAGGGTACTGGGGCCAACGTCCTGACTTTC. Protein sequence: CASSEYQGTGANVLTF.

This clonotype was found a few times. The chain recombines TRBV12-3 or TRBV12-4 with TRBJ1-5; a weak D match, TRBD1 (5 bases). Trimming stripped 3 bases from V and 7 bases from J, with 13 bases between. This CDR3 is built from 14 residues. CDR3 in DNA: TGTGCCAGCAGTTTGGGCAGGGAGAGGCAGCCCCAGCATTTT. It encodes CASSLGRERQPQHF.

This clonotype was counted a few times. This chain uses TRBV30 with TRBJ1-2; perhaps TRBD1 as D (6 bases). V was trimmed by 1 base and J by 4 bases, leaving 16 bases between them. The CDR3 length is 15 residues. Germline CDR1 GTSNPN, CDR2 SVGIG (reference sequence). CDR3 in DNA: TGTGCCTGGAGTGGCCCGGGGACATTGTCCTATGGCTACACCTTC. Translation: CAWSGPGTLSYGYTF.

The genes are TRBV20-1 and TRBJ1-2; TRBD1 matches 8 bases. V dropped 1 base and J dropped 12; count of bases not matched to a gene: 4. Germline loops: CDR1 DFQATT, CDR2 SNEGSKA (reference sequence). The CDR3 contains 11 residues. CDR3 nucleotide sequence: TGCAGTGCTAGAGTGGGGACAGGAGACACCTTC. As protein: CSARVGTGDTF.

This clonotype was seen at least ten times. J is TRBJ2-3 and V is TRBV20-1, with D perhaps being TRBD1 or TRBD2 (5 bases each). This CDR3 has 14 residues. Germline CDR1 is DFQATT and CDR2 is SNEGSKA (reference sequence). The V gene lost 7 bases and the J gene lost 4 bases, with 18 bases spanning the gap. The CDR3 spells CSVFGASTPDTQYF. The CDR3 DNA sequence: TGCAGTGTGTTTGGGGCTAGCACTCCAGATACGCAGTATTTT.

In its sample, this clonotype was seen many times. CDR3 DNA sequence: TGTGCCTGGGGGGGACTAGCGGGGTCTAGCTCCTACAATGAGCAGTTCTTC. Encoded protein: CAWGGLAGSSSYNEQFF. The chain combines TRBV30 with TRBJ2-1; 13 positions match TRBD2. The CDR3 extends over 17 amino acids. V dropped 5 bases and J dropped 0; count of bases not matched to a gene: 7. Germline V CDR1 and CDR2: GTSNPN, SVGIG (reference sequence).

This clonotype appeared many times. The gene calls are TRBV24-1 and TRBJ2-7, with unresolved D. The ends were cut back, 5 bases at V and 0 bases at J, with 7 bases in the middle. From germline, CDR1 is KGHDR and CDR2 SFDVKD. The length of the CDR3 is 13 residues. CDR3 nucleotide sequence: TGTGCCACCAGTGCCGCCGCCTCCTACGAGCAGTACTTC. Protein sequence: CATSAAASYEQYF.

The chain combines TRBV12-3 or TRBV12-4 with TRBJ2-3, with D uncertain. This CDR3 comprises 16 residues. Trimming pared 2 bases from V and 8 bases from J, leaving 20 bases between. Here the CDR3 DNA reads TGTGCCAGCAGTTTATACGTGGGTCCTCTCCCGGGTACGCAGTATTTT. Its translation is CASSLYVGPLPGTQYF.

The chain combines TRBV29-1 with TRBJ1-2; 8 bases align to TRBD1. Germline assignment: CDR1 SQVTM and CDR2 ANQGSEA. This CDR3 region has 13 residues. The V and J ends lost 7 bases and 3 bases, in that order; junction bases with no gene match: 7. The CDR3 loop reads CSAVDRADYGYTF. CDR3 DNA sequence: TGCAGCGCTGTGGACAGGGCTGACTATGGCTACACCTTC.

V gene TRBV3-1 combines with J gene TRBJ1-1; D call uncertain. Germline V CDR1 and CDR2: LGHDT, YNNKEL (reference sequence). The V gene lost 1 base and the J gene lost 11 bases, with 11 bases spanning the gap. This CDR3 has 12 amino acids. The chain's CDR3 is CASSQVAGKAFF. The DNA for the CDR3 is TGTGCCAGCAGCCAAGTGGCTGGGAAGGCTTTCTTT.

This chain uses TRBV7-9 with TRBJ1-1; maybe TRBD1 (6 bases). Trimming took 5 bases from V and 1 from J, leaving 20 bases between them. Germline V gene lookup returns CDR1 SEHNR and CDR2 FQNEAQ (reference sequence). This CDR3 region has 17 residues. CDR3 region: CASSLQGKEVRNTEAFF. The CDR3 DNA follows: TGTGCCAGCAGCCTCCAGGGGAAAGAGGTACGGAACACTGAAGCTTTCTTT.

This clonotype was seen a handful of times. J is TRBJ2-3 and V is TRBV6-5; 7 bases match TRBD1. J was trimmed by 3 bases and V by 6 bases; bases with no gene match: 18. CDR1 and CDR2 (germline): MNHEY, SVGAGI. The CDR3 is made up of 18 amino acids. This chain's CDR3 is CASRSFPGQIRGTDTQYF. The CDR3 DNA sequence: TGTGCCAGCAGATCTTTCCCGGGACAGATAAGAGGAACAGATACGCAGTATTTT.

This clonotype came up a few times. This sequence joins TRBV4-1 and TRBJ2-3, with TRBD2 identical over 9 bases. CDR3 length equals 18 residues. Germline lookup yields CDR1 MGHRA and CDR2 YSYEKL. V shed 0 bases, J shed 5 bases, and the junction held 12 bases outside the gene matches. The CDR3 region has the DNA TGCGCCAGCAGCCAAGAATTAACGGGCGGGGGGGCAGAAGATACGCAGTATTTT. Translated: CASSQELTGGGAEDTQYF.

This clonotype was recorded many times. The V call is TRBV4-2, the J call TRBJ2-5; D is uncertain. Per the germline V gene, CDR1 is LGHNA and CDR2 is YNFKEQ. The CDR3 length is 15 residues. Deletions cut 0 bases from V and 2 bases from J, with 10 bases between. The CDR3 nucleotides are TGTGCCAGCAGCCAAGATGGCGGACCTCAAGAGACCCAGTACTTC. It translates to CASSQDGGPQETQYF.

This chain joins TRBV11-2 and TRBJ1-4; D is possibly TRBD1 (5 bases). The CDR3 spans 15 residues. Germline assignment: CDR1 SGHAT and CDR2 FQNNGV. The V end lost 1 base, the J end lost 7 bases, and 13 bases lay between the germline ends. CDR3 in amino acids: CASSLGPVQGEKLFF. The CDR3 DNA follows: TGTGCCAGCAGCTTAGGACCCGTCCAGGGTGAAAAACTGTTTTTT.

The chain uses TRBV4-2 and TRBJ1-2; D not certain. The germline gives CDR1 LGHNA, CDR2 YNFKEQ. This CDR3 has 15 residues. Trimming pared 0 bases from V and 5 bases from J, leaving 13 bases between. This chain's CDR3 is CASSQDQWARYGYTF. For the CDR3, the DNA is TGTGCCAGCAGCCAAGATCAGTGGGCGCGTTATGGCTACACCTTC.

This chain connects TRBV9 to TRBJ1-2; D call uncertain. Trimming removed 4 bases from V and 7 bases from J, with 17 bases in between. Germline CDR1 reads SGDLS; CDR2 reads YYNGEE. There are 14 residues in the CDR3. DNA of the CDR3: TGTGCCAGCAGCCCTGTCGACGGACGCACTGGCTACACCTTC. Encoded protein: CASSPVDGRTGYTF.

The sample holds a few counts of this clonotype. This chain connects TRBV4-1 to TRBJ1-1; D gene ambiguous. Germline lookup yields CDR1 MGHRA and CDR2 YSYEKL. V was trimmed by 1 base and J by 10 bases, leaving 10 bases between them. The CDR3 is 12 residues long. CDR3 region: CASSQVGWGAFF. In nucleotides, the CDR3 is TGCGCCAGCAGCCAAGTGGGGTGGGGAGCTTTCTTT.

This clonotype was seen a few times. The chain uses TRBV15 and TRBJ2-1, with D possibly matching TRBD1 (5 bases). The V end was cut by 3 bases, the J end by 1 base, with 10 bases between. This CDR3 spans 15 amino acids. Per germline, CDR1 LNHNV and CDR2 YYDKDF (reference sequence). The CDR3 nucleotides are TGTGCCACCAGCAGCTCAGGGAATTCCTACAATGAGCAGTTCTTC. Translated, it gives CATSSSGNSYNEQFF.

V usage is TRBV30 and J usage is TRBJ2-7; 8 bases are a match to TRBD2. The germline V gene encodes CDR1 GTSNPN and CDR2 SVGIG (reference sequence). CDR3 length: 15 amino acids. Trimming cost V 2 bases and J 0 bases; bases outside gene matches: 6. The CDR3 is CAWSSGGGPSYEQYF. The DNA of the CDR3 is TGTGCCTGGAGTTCGGGCGGGGGGCCCTCCTACGAGCAGTACTTC.

Here the CDR3 reads CSVIAAGRYEQYF. Here the CDR3 DNA reads TGCAGCGTTATAGCAGCGGGGAGGTACGAGCAGTACTTC. This chain uses TRBV29-1 with TRBJ2-7; the match to TRBD2 covers 7 bases. The CDR3 runs 13 residues. V lost 5 bases and J lost 4; bases outside the gene matches: 8. CDR1 and CDR2 from the germline V gene are SQVTM and ANQGSEA.

Many counts were recorded for this clonotype. In nucleotides, the CDR3 is TGTGCCAGCGGCTACGAGCAGTACTTC. It specifies CASGYEQYF. This chain uses TRBV6-6 with TRBJ2-7; D gene unclear. The CDR3 loop spans 9 amino acids. The V end lost 8 bases, the J end lost 3 bases, and 2 bases lay between the germline ends. Germline CDR1 and CDR2: MNHNY and SVGAGI (reference sequence).